These 12 T cell receptor beta chains originate from one sample sequenced in a study of beta chain features in type 1 diabetes. Since all of the isolated RNA was reverse transcribed, expressed TCRB transcripts were what got sequenced. The assay was immunoSEQ multiplex PCR, and TCRdb's table has in-frame clones only and misses some. Altogether 160,000 or so clones are present, roughly 8% being singletons, with the ten largest covering more than 0.5%. The antigens of these receptors remain unknown. Findings and caveats of the study: TCRB CDR3s from Type 1 diabetes patients were moderately but significantly shorter in all four CD4+ subsets.

The material sequenced was central memory CD4+ T cells from blood. The receptors originated from a woman younger than 30 with type 1 diabetes.

This clone was observed a handful of times. The chain uses TRBV4-3 and TRBJ2-7; TRBD2 matches at 10 bases. The CDR3 loop spans 18 amino acids. Per the germline V gene, CDR1 is LGHNA and CDR2 is YSLEER. Unmatched junction bases numbered 11, after V lost 0 bases and J lost 3 bases. This chain's CDR3 is CASSQEVRTSGFHYEQYF. As DNA, the CDR3 is TGCGCCAGCAGCCAAGAAGTCCGGACTAGCGGATTTCACTACGAGCAGTACTTC.

The rearrangement links TRBV11-3 to TRBJ2-7, with TRBD1 matching over 7 bases. Looked up from germline, CDR1 is SGHNT and CDR2 is YENEEA. V trimming: 5 bases; J trimming: 9 bases; junction bases outside the gene matches: 16. The length of the CDR3 is 15 residues. In nucleotides, the CDR3 is TGTGCCAGCAGCAAAGAAGCAAAGGGGGCCAATGGGCAGTACTTC. Protein product: CASSKEAKGANGQYF.

This chain uses TRBV18 with TRBJ2-7; 11 positions agree with TRBD2. This CDR3 is 15 amino acids long. The V and J ends lost 5 bases and 1 base, in that order; junction bases with no gene match: 4. Germline V gene data show CDR1 as KGHSH and CDR2 as LQKENI. The CDR3 DNA follows: TGTGCCAGCTCAGGACTAGCGGGCTTATCCTACGAGCAGTACTTC. Translation: CASSGLAGLSYEQYF.

This clone was recorded a few times. The chain combines TRBV11-2 with TRBJ1-5; 8 bases match TRBD1. The CDR3 is 15 amino acids. With V trimmed by 0 bases and J by 6 bases, 4 bases remained unmatched. Germline values: CDR1 SGHAT, CDR2 FQNNGV. The CDR3 coding sequence is TGTGCCAGCAGCTTAGACAGGGGGCGGGGTCAGCCCCAGCATTTT. This translates into CASSLDRGRGQPQHF. Drawing the rest from reference TRBV11-2 and TRBJ1-5, the complete variable domain is EAGVAQSPRYKIIEKRQSVAFWCNPISGHATLYWYQQILGQGPKLLIQFQNNGVVDDSQLPKDRFSAERLKGVDSTLKIQPAKLEDSAVYLCASSLDRGRGQPQHFGDGTRLSIL.

This clone was seen at least ten times. J is TRBJ2-3 and V is TRBV7-3, with D unclear. Germline assignment: CDR1 SGHTA and CDR2 FQGTGA. The CDR3 is 13 amino acids. With 3 bases removed from V and 0 bases from J, the gap between germline ends came to 4 bases. As DNA, the CDR3 is TGTGCCAGCAGCTTGTCTAGCACAGATACGCAGTATTTT. Translating it yields CASSLSSTDTQYF.

J is TRBJ2-5 and V is TRBV19, with 9 nucleotides matching TRBD1. The CDR3 covers 13 residues. Germline CDR1 LNHDA, CDR2 SQIVND (reference sequence). The V and J ends lost 5 bases and 4 bases, in that order; junction bases with no gene match: 2. The DNA of the CDR3 is TGTGCCAGTAGTGTGGACAGGGGAGAGACCCAGTACTTC. Translating gives CASSVDRGETQYF.

The V call is TRBV7-2, the J call TRBJ2-7, with 7 bases lining up with TRBD1. The ends lost 5 bases at V and 2 bases at J; junction bases unmatched: 9. The length of the CDR3 is 15 residues. CDR1 is SGHTA and CDR2 is FQGNSA in the germline V gene. CDR3 DNA: TGTGCCAGCAGCCGATACCGGGACAGCCCCTACGAGCAGTACTTC. Its translation is CASSRYRDSPYEQYF.

In nucleotides, the CDR3 is TGTGCCAGCTCACCACTCATCCAAGAGACCCAGTACTTC. This codes for CASSPLIQETQYF. V and J are TRBV18 and TRBJ2-5; D not resolved. CDR3 size: 13 residues. Trimming took 1 base from V and 1 from J, leaving 4 bases between them. The germline CDR1 and CDR2 sequences are KGHSH and LQKENI.

This clone was detected ten times or more. This chain uses TRBV4-2 with TRBJ2-7; D call uncertain. Germline V gives CDR1 LGHNA, CDR2 YNFKEQ. CDR3 size: 15 residues. Trimming removed 4 bases from V and 0 bases from J, with 13 bases in between. The CDR3 sequence is CASSPSRVRSYEQYF. The CDR3 coding sequence is TGTGCCAGCAGCCCCTCCCGTGTTCGCTCCTACGAGCAGTACTTC.

This clone was picked up a small number of times. The chain uses TRBV27 and TRBJ1-5; D gene unclear. The CDR3 totals 13 residues. Germline values: CDR1 MNHEY, CDR2 SMNVEV (reference sequence). The germline V and J ends were trimmed by 5 bases and 4 bases, with 9 bases remaining between them. The chain's CDR3 is CASSPKENQPQHF. CDR3 DNA sequence: TGTGCCAGCAGTCCGAAGGAGAATCAGCCCCAGCATTTT.

This clone came up a few times. The chain carries TRBV12-2 and TRBJ1-1. TRBV12-2 is a listed pseudogene. The length of the CDR3 is 11 residues. The CDR3 here is CASRYGTEAFF. CDR3 in DNA: TGTGCAAGTCGCTACGGGACTGAAGCTTTCTTT.

J is TRBJ2-3 and V is TRBV7-3; 9 nucleotides agree with TRBD1. The germline gives CDR1 SGHTA, CDR2 FQGTGA. The length of the CDR3 is 16 residues. V lost 5 bases and J lost 6; bases outside the gene matches: 12. The DNA for the CDR3 is TGTGCCAGCAGCAAGGACAGGGGCCTAGATTTTGATACGCAGTATTTT. Its protein product is CASSKDRGLDFDTQYF.